These 9 T cell receptor beta chains originate from one sample sequenced in a study of regulatory T cells in long-lasting Graves disease. Combining iRepertoire HTBI primers with Arm-PCR of CDR3 regions, the authors built TCR beta libraries. Via MiXCR, TCRdb re-called the multiplex PCR reads, giving one row per CDR3 protein. The repertoire holds a few hundred thousand distinct CDR3 sequences, with around 23% as singletons. Regarding time point: persistent/refractory GD, antithyroid drugs over 5 years with positive TRAb. Isolated PBMC RNA provided the starting material for the TCR library. The specimen comprised peripheral blood mononuclear cells (PBMCs), sampled when the disease was refractory, from a patient treated with antithyroid drugs. The origin of the receptors is a woman in her thirties or forties with Graves disease.

At least ten counts were recorded for this clonotype. The rearrangement joins TRBV28 to TRBJ1-6; D uncertain. There are 14 residues in the CDR3. Between the trimmed V and J ends, which lost 2 bases and 10 bases, there was a span of 12 bases. Germline values: CDR1 MDHEN, CDR2 SYDVKM. The chain's CDR3 is CASSLGGSASPLHF. CDR3 coding DNA: TGTGCCAGCAGTTTAGGCGGGAGCGCGTCACCCCTCCACTTT.

Comments on this clonotype: This could be a read error, since a much larger clone is one nucleotide away. This rearrangement joins TRBV7-2 to TRBJ1-5; D possibly corresponds to TRBD1 (6 bases). CDR3 length equals 14 residues. Germline V gene sequence: CDR1 SGHTA, CDR2 FQGNSA. Trimming stripped 5 bases from V and 3 bases from J, with 11 bases between. CDR3 amino acids: CASSLGQYNQPQHF. DNA for the CDR3: TGTGCCAGCAGCCTCGGACAGTACAATCAGCCCCAGCATTTT.

The genes are TRBV19 and TRBJ2-3, with 7 nucleotides matching TRBD1. Germline V gives CDR1 LNHDA, CDR2 SQIVND (reference sequence). The junction had 6 bases not matched to a gene; V was cut back by 9 bases and J by 3 bases. CDR3 length equals 13 residues. The CDR3 DNA is TGTGCCAGCGCAGACAGGGTGACAGATACGCAGTATTTT. Encoded protein: CASADRVTDTQYF.

This clonotype was recorded many times. The chain links TRBV6-1 to TRBJ1-6; D might be TRBD1 (5 bases). Trimming took off 1 base at V and 2 bases at J, with 6 bases between the two ends. The CDR3 has 15 amino acids. Per the germline V gene, CDR1 is MNHNS and CDR2 is SASEGT. For the CDR3, the DNA is TGTGCCAGCAGTGAAGGACAGACCTATAATTCACCCCTCCACTTT. This codes for CASSEGQTYNSPLHF.

The sample holds a few counts of this clonotype. The V gene is TRBV10-1, the J gene TRBJ2-5; D is unclear. In germline, CDR1 is WNHNN, CDR2 SYGVQD (reference sequence). V was shortened by 7 bases and J by 2 bases, with 8 bases between the two germline ends. The CDR3 is 12 amino acids. The CDR3 loop reads CASNQIQETQYF. Written as DNA, the CDR3 is TGCGCCAGCAATCAGATACAAGAGACCCAGTACTTC.

This rearrangement joins TRBV19 to TRBJ1-1, with D tentatively TRBD1 (6 bases). The V end lost 4 bases, the J end lost 1 base, and 10 bases lay between the germline ends. This CDR3 has 14 amino acids. Germline CDR1 and CDR2: LNHDA and SQIVND (reference sequence). The CDR3 is CASSSDRWNTEAFF. For the CDR3, the DNA is TGTGCCAGTAGTAGCGACAGGTGGAACACTGAAGCTTTCTTT.

The chain's CDR3 is CASSPVTGVVPGELFF. CDR3 sequence (DNA): TGCGCCAGCAGCCCCGTGACAGGGGTGGTCCCCGGGGAGCTGTTTTTT. The chain couples TRBV5-1 to TRBJ2-2; 8 nucleotides agree with TRBD1. Trimming cost V 4 bases and J 6 bases; bases outside gene matches: 11. Germline loops: CDR1 SGHRS, CDR2 YFSETQ. The CDR3 runs to 16 residues.

This clonotype showed up many times. The rearrangement links TRBV2 to TRBJ2-3, with D perhaps TRBD2 (5 bases). The germline V and J ends were trimmed by 5 bases and 1 base, with 10 bases remaining between them. Germline CDR1 SNHLY, CDR2 FYNNEI. The CDR3 is made up of 14 amino acids. The CDR3 here is CASSKRSRTDTQYF. The CDR3 coding sequence is TGTGCCAGCAGTAAGCGGAGTCGCACAGATACGCAGTATTTT.

This clonotype has at least ten counts. In nucleotides, the CDR3 is TGTGCCAGCAATCAGGAGACCTACGAGCAGTACTTC. It is translated as CASNQETYEQYF. The rearrangement joins TRBV6-1 to TRBJ2-7; D gene uncertain. Per germline, CDR1 MNHNS and CDR2 SASEGT. With 7 bases removed from V and 2 bases from J, the gap between germline ends came to 9 bases. CDR3 length equals 12 residues.